This T cell receptor beta chain was documented in a study of T cell repertoires in cytomegalovirus infection. General study results and limits: Carriage of CMV together with the relevant HLA was identifiable through cumulative public TCR beta family frequency.

J lost 6 bases, V lost 4 bases, and 10 bases had no gene match. Germline assignment: CDR1 LGHDT and CDR2 YNNKEL (reference sequence). This CDR3 has 16 amino acids. TCRdb redid the calling of the reads with MiXCR, one entry per CDR3 protein. The sample lists around 130,000 distinct CDR3 sequences; roughly a quarter were seen once. This clonotype was found once. Its antigen is unidentified. This chain joins TRBV3-1 and TRBJ2-2, with 8 bases lining up with TRBD2. This receptor was identified in a human donor in good health (CMV status not recorded). Some clones in this sample may be carry-over from other donors' samples. The sample taken for sequencing was PBMCs, sequenced either directly or after in vitro stimulation (not recorded which). CDR3 nucleotide sequence: TGTGCCAGCAGCCGTGGACTAGCCGACCTCGCCGGGGAGCTGTTTTTT. Its protein product is CASSRGLADLAGELFF.